This T cell receptor (beta chain) originates from a study of blood T cell repertoires in COVID-19. Looking at the study overall: The United States, Italy and Spain were the sources of the acute and convalescent COVID-19 samples. From T cells, B-cell-depleted T cells, or PBMCs came the material, which was cDNA or gDNA.

In the authors' workflow: Amplification with reference gene primers provided the estimates of nucleated cell counts. Repertoires were generated with immunoSEQ multiplex PCR, while TCRdb's copy carries only in-frame clones and drops some. The V and J calls and the clone size are those of that table, but D and trimming were determined from the DNA. The table has approximately 210,000 clones, around four fifths seen once; the top ten hold 20%. V lost 5 bases to trimming and J lost 4 bases, with 11 bases between them. Germline V gene lookup returns CDR1 MNHEY and CDR2 SVGAGI. This CDR3 comprises 13 residues.

This TCR came from a human donor in a cohort sampled during active COVID-19. The source material was peripheral blood. The J gene is TRBJ1-2, the V gene TRBV6-5; D unclear. CDR3 in amino acids: CASSSVGSYGYTF. CDR3 DNA: TGTGCCAGCAGTAGTGTCGGGAGCTATGGCTACACCTTC.